This TCR beta chain was captured by sequencing in a study of Graves' ophthalmopathy and Graves' hyperthyroidism. Broader study findings: Blood samples also showed most expanded thyroid clonotypes exceeding 0.001 frequency.

Investigators amplified TCR beta CDR3 regions from RNA transcripts. HTBI primers were employed in first-round RT-PCR, then a second-round multiplex PCR followed. TCRdb used MiXCR to reprocess the multiplex PCR reads, holding one entry per CDR3 protein. The data contain roughly 500,000 distinct CDR3 sequences, roughly an eighth of them singletons. This clonotype has just a few counts. Its matching antigen is unknown. The V and J ends lost 4 bases and 0 bases respectively, with 16 bases between them. In germline, CDR1 is DFQATT, CDR2 SNEGSKA (reference sequence). The CDR3 totals 15 residues. Enrollment excluded any patients with other autoimmune diseases, uncontrolled infections, pregnancy or lactation.

Sequenced: blood. J is TRBJ2-7 and V is TRBV20-1; D is undetermined. The sequence was collected from a woman aged 25-40 years with Graves' ophthalmopathy. CDR3 in amino acids: CSATYMPADSYEQYF. The CDR3 coding sequence is TGCAGTGCTACTTATATGCCCGCGGACTCCTACGAGCAGTACTTC.